The 23 T cell receptor beta chains given below trace back to one sample, sequenced in a study of cytotoxic CD8 clonotypes in ibrutinib-treated CLL (dated by TCRdb to the early 2020s). Library preparation was by the immunoSEQ multiplex PCR assay. Sourced from immuneACCESS, this table was stored by TCRdb with only in-frame sequences that have V and J called. A share of the clones is absent; for the studies checked, an unresolved V gene accounts for under half, and the remainder has no known explanation. The sample includes some 47,000 clones, with more than 55% observed a single time. Of the sample, 25% to 35% falls within the top ten clones. According to the study, the label for this sample's time point signals: approximately 25 months on ibrutinib. The sequenced sample was PBMCs, obtained after 24 months of ibrutinib treatment. The receptors originated from a human donor with chronic lymphocytic leukemia.

The genes are TRBV7-8 and TRBJ1-1; D remains unclear. The CDR3 sequence is 16 residues long. Trimming took 1 base from V and 0 from J, leaving 12 bases between them. The germline V gene has CDR1 SGHVS and CDR2 FQNEAQ. In DNA, the CDR3 is TGTGCCAGCAGCTTAGGGCCCCTTACAGTGAACACTGAAGCTTTCTTT. It codes for CASSLGPLTVNTEAFF.

This clone was seen a few times. V is TRBV15 and J is TRBJ2-3; TRBD2 aligns across 7 bases. Germline V CDR1 and CDR2: LNHNV, YYDKDF (reference sequence). V trimming: 5 bases; J trimming: 6 bases; junction bases outside the gene matches: 8. The CDR3 covers 14 residues. CDR3 sequence reads: CATSVGGGWDTQYF. The DNA for the CDR3 is TGTGCCACCAGCGTGGGGGGGGGTTGGGATACGCAGTATTTT. Looking up the rest from reference TRBV15 and TRBJ2-3 gives the full variable domain: DAMVIQNPRYQVTQFGKPVTLSCSQTLNHNVMYWYQQKSSQAPKLLFHYYDKDFNNEADTPDNFQSRRPNTSFCFLDIRSPGLGDTAMYLCATSVGGGWDTQYFGPGTRLTVL.

The chain carries TRBV29-1 and TRBJ2-7, with D perhaps matching TRBD1 (6 bases). V shed 7 bases and J shed 3 bases, with 16 bases lying between them. This CDR3 is built from 13 residues. The germline gives CDR1 SQVTM, CDR2 ANQGSEA. DNA of the CDR3: TGCAGCGCCCGTCCGGACAGTAACTACGAGCAGTACTTC. Translated, it gives CSARPDSNYEQYF.

This clone was seen a handful of times. The rearrangement links TRBV10-2 to TRBJ1-6; D gene unclear. The CDR3 sequence is 14 residues long. Looked up from germline, CDR1 is WSHSY and CDR2 is SAAADI. The V end lost 3 bases, the J end lost 7 bases, and 10 bases lay between the germline ends. The CDR3 bases are TGCGCCAGCAGTGAACTCGATGGGAATTCACCCCTCCACTTT. Translating gives CASSELDGNSPLHF.

The chain employs TRBV27 and TRBJ1-2, with D perhaps matching TRBD1 (5 bases). Trimming took off 4 bases at V and 10 bases at J, with 22 bases between the two ends. The CDR3 loop spans 15 amino acids. Germline V gives CDR1 MNHEY, CDR2 SMNVEV (reference sequence). The CDR3 loop reads CASSSGFPGGRAYTF. CDR3 sequence (DNA): TGTGCCAGCAGTTCGGGCTTCCCTGGAGGCAGGGCCTACACCTTC.

The genes are TRBV6-6 and TRBJ2-1, with a weak D call TRBD2 (7 bases). Between the trimmed V and J ends, which lost 6 bases and 5 bases, there was a span of 17 bases. The CDR3 is 15 amino acids. Germline loops: CDR1 MNHNY, CDR2 SVGAGI (reference sequence). The CDR3 DNA reads TGTGCCAGCAGCTGGGGGGGCGGCCTGGACAATGAGCAGTTCTTC. Translation: CASSWGGGLDNEQFF.

The chain has TRBV4-1 and TRBJ1-4; unclear D gene. This CDR3 is 16 amino acids long. Trimming removed 1 base from V and 2 bases from J, with 11 bases in between. Germline CDR1 MGHRA, CDR2 YSYEKL. The CDR3 loop is CASSQAIIGTNEKLFF. In nucleotides, the CDR3 is TGCGCCAGCAGCCAAGCCATAATCGGGACTAATGAAAAACTGTTTTTT.

The chain is built from TRBV6-1 and TRBJ1-6, with a possible D match to TRBD1 (5 bases). Deletions cut 4 bases from V and 7 bases from J, with 8 bases between. This CDR3 comprises 13 residues. Germline V gene data show CDR1 as MNHNS and CDR2 as SASEGT. This CDR3 is CASSGQTNSPLHF. The CDR3 DNA reads TGTGCCAGCAGTGGACAGACCAATTCACCCCTCCACTTT.

The chain has TRBV27 and TRBJ1-1, with D possibly matching TRBD1 (5 bases). V was cut by 3 bases and J by 10 bases, with 18 bases left in between. From germline, CDR1 is MNHEY and CDR2 SMNVEV (reference sequence). The CDR3 has 14 amino acids. This CDR3 reads CASSFFSGRKRAFF. CDR3 bases: TGTGCCAGCAGTTTCTTCTCGGGACGTAAGCGAGCTTTCTTT.

This sequence joins TRBV7-9 and TRBJ2-5; weak D call: TRBD1 (6 bases). The CDR3 length is 14 residues. The germline V and J ends were trimmed by 4 bases and 5 bases, with 14 bases remaining between them. From germline, CDR1 is SEHNR and CDR2 FQNEAQ (reference sequence). CDR3: CASSYTRGRETQYF. CDR3 in DNA: TGTGCCAGCAGCTACACCAGGGGTCGGGAGACCCAGTACTTC.

The rearrangement uses TRBV6-1 and TRBJ1-4; tentatively, D is TRBD1 (6 bases). With 4 bases removed from V and 2 bases from J, the gap between germline ends came to 8 bases. The length of the CDR3 is 14 residues. The V gene's germline CDR1 is MNHNS and CDR2 SASEGT. CDR3 sequence (DNA): TGTGCCAGCAGTGTTCAGGGGACTAATGAAAAACTGTTTTTT. Translation: CASSVQGTNEKLFF.

The chain is built from TRBV5-1 and TRBJ2-5; 8 bases are shared with TRBD1. V dropped 6 bases and J dropped 2; count of bases not matched to a gene: 3. From germline, CDR1 is SGHRS and CDR2 YFSETQ. This CDR3 contains 13 residues. The CDR3 region is CASTTGDQETQYF. The CDR3 DNA follows: TGCGCCAGCACGACAGGGGATCAAGAGACCCAGTACTTC.

The table lists this clone with a few counts. The rearrangement joins TRBV27 to TRBJ2-7; 7 bases are a match to TRBD1. CDR3 size: 15 residues. From germline, CDR1 is MNHEY and CDR2 SMNVEV (reference sequence). V was pared by 5 bases and J by 2 bases, with 9 bases of the junction left unmatched. The CDR3: CASSRQGELPYEQYF. DNA of the CDR3: TGTGCCAGCAGTCGACAGGGCGAACTTCCCTACGAGCAGTACTTC.

This clone turned up a few times. The identical CDR3 is also encoded by other nucleotide sequences in the sample. The rearrangement links TRBV5-4 to TRBJ2-3, with D unresolved. Germline-derived CDR1 and CDR2 are SGHNT and YYREEE (reference sequence). This CDR3 is built from 14 residues. Trimming removed 2 bases from V and 3 bases from J, with 10 bases in between. CDR3 DNA: TGTGCCAGCAGCTTACCAAAACCTACAGATACGCAGTATTTT. This codes for CASSLPKPTDTQYF.

The chain combines TRBV2 with TRBJ1-1; D is ambiguous. CDR1 is SNHLY and CDR2 is FYNNEI in the germline V gene. CDR3 length: 14 residues. With 3 bases removed from V and 6 bases from J, the gap between germline ends came to 14 bases. The CDR3 here is CASSDVRPGAEAFF. Here the CDR3 DNA reads TGTGCCAGCAGTGATGTCCGCCCAGGAGCTGAAGCTTTCTTT.

V usage is TRBV19 and J usage is TRBJ1-1; D not certain. The CDR3 is 13 residues long. Germline CDR1 reads LNHDA; CDR2 reads SQIVND (reference sequence). Trimming stripped 2 bases from V and 1 base from J, with 5 bases between. CDR3 DNA: TGTGCCAGTAGTATACACCCGAACACTGAAGCTTTCTTT. It codes for CASSIHPNTEAFF.

This clone occurred many times. The V and J genes are TRBV6-1 and TRBJ1-5; 7 bases agree with TRBD1. Germline V gene sequence: CDR1 MNHNS, CDR2 SASEGT. The ends lost 6 bases at V and 3 bases at J; junction bases unmatched: 8. This CDR3 comprises 15 residues. Here the CDR3 DNA reads TGTGCCAGCAGCCCGACAGGGACAAACAATCAGCCCCAGCATTTT. Encoded protein: CASSPTGTNNQPQHF.

Written as DNA, the CDR3 is TGTGCCAGCAGGCCAAGCGGGGGCCTCTTCAATGAGCAGTTCTTC. Translating gives CASRPSGGLFNEQFF. The chain combines TRBV6-5 with TRBJ2-1; TRBD2 agrees at 8 bases. Germline CDR1 reads MNHEY; CDR2 reads SVGAGI. This CDR3 comprises 15 residues. Germline trimming cut 6 bases from V and 6 bases from J; bases unmatched to any gene: 10.

This clone was found many times. Other DNA sequences within the sample encode an identical CDR3. The chain couples TRBV11-2 to TRBJ2-7, with D perhaps TRBD2 (5 bases). Germline V gives CDR1 SGHAT, CDR2 FQNNGV. The CDR3 runs 15 residues. Trimming stripped 5 bases from V and 4 bases from J, with 18 bases between. In DNA, the CDR3 is TGTGCCAGCAGCCCCCGAGGAGGCGCCTCATACGAGCAGTACTTC. Its translation: CASSPRGGASYEQYF.

The rearrangement joins TRBV2 to TRBJ1-2, with TRBD1 matching over 9 bases. Germline-derived CDR1 and CDR2 are SNHLY and FYNNEI. The CDR3 is 15 amino acids. J gave up 2 bases and V 8 bases, and 9 bases lay outside the gene matches. In nucleotides, the CDR3 is TGTGCCAGCCGGAGGGACAGGGATGGGAACTATGGCTACACCTTC. Amino acid sequence: CASRRDRDGNYGYTF.

This clone appeared a few times. The V gene is TRBV5-1, the J gene TRBJ1-1, with D unclear. The CDR3 loop spans 14 amino acids. Trimming pared 1 base from V and 4 bases from J, leaving 11 bases between. Per the germline V gene, CDR1 is SGHRS and CDR2 is YFSETQ. The CDR3 DNA reads as TGCGCCAGCAGCTTGTTCGAGGGTGCCACTGAAGCTTTCTTT. Amino acids: CASSLFEGATEAFF.

This chain joins TRBV7-8 and TRBJ1-6; D unclear. Germline lookup yields CDR1 SGHVS and CDR2 FQNEAQ. There are 13 residues in the CDR3. Deletions cut 0 bases from V and 12 bases from J, with 9 bases between. DNA for the CDR3: TGTGCCAGCAGCTTAGCCCCGATTCTACCCCTCCACTTT. Protein: CASSLAPILPLHF.

This chain links TRBV27 with TRBJ1-6, with a weak D call TRBD1 (5 bases). CDR3 length: 14 amino acids. The V and J ends lost 5 bases and 7 bases respectively, with 12 bases between them. The germline gives CDR1 MNHEY, CDR2 SMNVEV (reference sequence). In DNA, the CDR3 is TGTGCCAGCAGTCTTCAGGGTCCGAATTCACCCCTCCACTTT. It codes for CASSLQGPNSPLHF.